These 26 T cell receptor beta chains came from one sample sequenced in a study of blood T cell repertoires in COVID-19. Some clones are missing from TCRdb's copy, which holds only in-frame ones; the method was immunoSEQ multiplex PCR. The table has 270,000 or so clones, under 90% seen once. The sequencing input was peripheral blood. Receptors originate from a woman in her thirties with COVID-19, enrolled during active disease.

The chain has TRBV4-1 and TRBJ1-2, with TRBD1 matching over 8 bases. Trimming took 0 bases from V and 6 from J; bases not matched to a gene: 12. This CDR3 region has 17 residues. Germline V lookup: CDR1 MGHRA, CDR2 YSYEKL. CDR3 coding DNA: TGCGCCAGCAGCCAAGAAGGGCAGGGGGCTTGGGGAGATGGCTACACCTTC. The encoded protein is CASSQEGQGAWGDGYTF.

The chain joins TRBV4-1 to TRBJ2-5; TRBD2 matches 16 bases. The J segment lost 5 bases and the V segment lost 7 bases, leaving 19 bases of the junction unmatched. Germline V gene data show CDR1 as MGHRA and CDR2 as YSYEKL. The CDR3 extends over 20 amino acids. The CDR3 sequence is CASTPGLAGGLDIDGETQYF. The CDR3 DNA is TGCGCCAGCACCCCGGGACTAGCGGGGGGGCTGGACATCGATGGTGAGACCCAGTACTTC.

The count of this clone is one. This rearrangement joins TRBV3-1 (or the pseudogene TRBV3-2) to TRBJ2-1, with 8 bases fitting TRBD2. The CDR3 is made up of 17 amino acids. V dropped 4 bases and J dropped 0; count of bases not matched to a gene: 8. Germline CDR1 LGHDT, CDR2 YNNKEL (reference sequence). CDR3 DNA: TGTGCCAGCAGCCTCCTTAACGGGGGGGCCTCCTACAATGAGCAGTTCTTC. Translated: CASSLLNGGASYNEQFF.

This clone came up once. The chain uses TRBV2 and TRBJ2-3; 9 nucleotides line up with TRBD2. Unmatched junction bases numbered 5, after V lost 3 bases and J lost 4 bases. Germline V gene sequence: CDR1 SNHLY, CDR2 FYNNEI. The CDR3 contains 15 residues. The CDR3: CASSDSGGFADTQYF. In DNA form, the CDR3 reads TGTGCCAGCAGTGACAGCGGGGGGTTCGCAGATACGCAGTATTTT.

This rearrangement joins TRBV10-1 to TRBJ2-3, with TRBD1 as a possible D gene (6 bases). Germline V gene sequence: CDR1 WNHNN, CDR2 SYGVQD (reference sequence). The CDR3 spans 16 residues. The ends were cut back, 0 bases at V and 3 bases at J, with 13 bases in the middle. As DNA, the CDR3 is TGCGCCAGCAGTGAGTCGCTATATACAGGGACAGATACGCAGTATTTT. This sequence encodes CASSESLYTGTDTQYF.

The V gene is TRBV19, the J gene TRBJ2-7; 7 nucleotides match TRBD1. Trimming removed 11 bases from V and 3 bases from J; junction bases left unmatched: 4. This CDR3 contains 11 residues. The germline V gene encodes CDR1 LNHDA and CDR2 SQIVND (reference sequence). The CDR3 region is CAGTVHYEQYF. The CDR3 DNA reads TGTGCCGGGACAGTGCACTACGAGCAGTACTTC.

The chain is built from TRBV7-9 and TRBJ2-7; weak D call: TRBD1 (6 bases). The germline CDR1 and CDR2 sequences are SEHNR and FQNEAQ (reference sequence). This CDR3 contains 13 residues. V was trimmed by 5 bases and J by 7 bases, leaving 15 bases between them. The CDR3 bases are TGTGCCAGCAGCACGAGACAGGTGGGGGAGCAGTACTTC. It translates to CASSTRQVGEQYF.

J is TRBJ1-1 and V is TRBV5-1; D may be TRBD1 (5 bases). Per the germline V gene, CDR1 is SGHRS and CDR2 is YFSETQ. Trimming removed 4 bases from V and 5 bases from J, with 12 bases in between. The CDR3 has 13 residues. The CDR3: CASSTDGGTEAFF. The CDR3 nucleotides are TGCGCCAGCAGCACCGATGGGGGGACTGAAGCTTTCTTT.

The chain is built from TRBV24-1 and TRBJ1-1, with D uncertain. The germline CDR1 and CDR2 sequences are KGHDR and SFDVKD. The V end was cut by 6 bases, the J end by 6 bases, with 10 bases between. CDR3 length: 12 amino acids. This CDR3 reads CATSSSESEAFF. Written as DNA, the CDR3 is TGTGCCACCAGTAGTAGTGAGTCTGAAGCTTTCTTT.

The chain has TRBV18 and TRBJ1-2, with a weak D call TRBD1 (6 bases). The CDR3 is made up of 16 amino acids. CDR1 is KGHSH, CDR2 LQKENI, per germline. The V end lost 3 bases, the J end lost 4 bases, and 18 bases lay between the germline ends. CDR3 sequence (DNA): TGTGCCAGCTCACCGGTTTTTCAGCGAGGGGGCTATGGCTACACCTTC. Its protein product is CASSPVFQRGGYGYTF.

The chain recombines TRBV7-9 with TRBJ2-7; D might be TRBD2 (5 bases). CDR3 size: 14 residues. CDR1 is SEHNR, CDR2 FQNEAQ, per germline (reference sequence). The V end lost 0 bases, the J end lost 6 bases, and 12 bases lay between the germline ends. The CDR3 DNA reads TGTGCCAGCAGCTTAGCGCTCGGGGATTCCGAGCAGTACTTC. It encodes CASSLALGDSEQYF. Drawing the rest from reference TRBV7-9 and TRBJ2-7, the complete variable domain is DTGVSQNPRHKITKRGQNVTFRCDPISEHNRLYWYRQTLGQGPEFLTYFQNEAQLEKSRLLSDRFSAERPKGSFSTLEIQRTEQGDSAMYLCASSLALGDSEQYFGPGTRLTVT.

V is TRBV4-2 and J is TRBJ1-5; D might be TRBD1 (6 bases). Germline loops: CDR1 LGHNA, CDR2 YNFKEQ. V was shortened by 0 bases and J by 4 bases, with 19 bases between the two germline ends. The CDR3 sequence is 18 residues long. The CDR3 loop reads CASSQDWAGVVGNQPQHF. The CDR3 nucleotides are TGTGCCAGCAGCCAAGATTGGGCAGGGGTTGTTGGGAATCAGCCCCAGCATTTT.

The chain links TRBV5-1 to TRBJ1-1; 7 bases line up with TRBD1. This CDR3 comprises 14 residues. The ends lost 6 bases at V and 0 bases at J; junction bases unmatched: 5. The germline V gene encodes CDR1 SGHRS and CDR2 YFSETQ. Here the CDR3 reads CASKRQGMNTEAFF. CDR3 in DNA: TGCGCCAGCAAAAGACAGGGAATGAACACTGAAGCTTTCTTT.

This CDR3 is CASSYGAGELFF. The CDR3 DNA follows: TGTGCCAGCAGCTACGGGGCCGGGGAGCTGTTTTTT. The V call is TRBV11-2, the J call TRBJ2-2; the D gene is possibly TRBD2 (5 bases). The CDR3 extends over 12 amino acids. Between the trimmed V and J ends, which lost 4 bases and 6 bases, there was a span of 6 bases. Germline lookup yields CDR1 SGHAT and CDR2 FQNNGV.

This clone occurred once. The rearrangement joins TRBV10-2 to TRBJ1-1; D is undetermined. The CDR3 extends over 14 amino acids. Trimming pared 2 bases from V and 4 bases from J, leaving 11 bases between. The germline CDR1 and CDR2 sequences are WSHSY and SAAADI. The CDR3 sequence: CASSEIIEGTEAFF. The CDR3 DNA is TGCGCCAGCAGTGAGATAATAGAGGGCACTGAAGCTTTCTTT.

The V gene is TRBV7-9, the J gene TRBJ1-2; TRBD1 might be the D (6 bases). Germline lookup yields CDR1 SEHNR and CDR2 FQNEAQ (reference sequence). CDR3 length: 16 residues. V lost 5 bases and J lost 1, with 17 bases in between. This CDR3 is CASSRFLRDINYGYTF. The CDR3 bases are TGTGCCAGCAGCCGTTTTCTTAGGGACATTAACTATGGCTACACCTTC. Using reference TRBV7-9 and TRBJ1-2 for the parts outside the CDR3, the full variable domain is DTGVSQNPRHKITKRGQNVTFRCDPISEHNRLYWYRQTLGQGPEFLTYFQNEAQLEKSRLLSDRFSAERPKGSFSTLEIQRTEQGDSAMYLCASSRFLRDINYGYTFGSGTRLTVV.

The chain links TRBV14 to TRBJ2-1, with D unresolved. From germline, CDR1 is SGHDN and CDR2 FVKESK. V lost 4 bases and J 4 bases, leaving 8 bases between the germline ends. The CDR3 has 13 amino acids. The CDR3 reads CASSPRAYNEQFF. Here the CDR3 DNA reads TGTGCCAGCAGCCCCAGAGCGTACAATGAGCAGTTCTTC.

This clone was counted only a few times. The chain has TRBV6-1 and TRBJ1-3, with no clear D. CDR1 MNHNS and CDR2 SASEGT come from the germline V gene. The CDR3 spans 17 residues. V was clipped by 0 bases and J by 2 bases, with 14 bases between them. The CDR3 loop reads CASSEALIPVTGNTIYF. The CDR3 DNA reads as TGTGCCAGCAGTGAAGCCCTTATCCCGGTGACTGGAAACACCATATATTTT.

V gene TRBV6-5 combines with J gene TRBJ2-3; 12 positions match TRBD2. Germline V gives CDR1 MNHEY, CDR2 SVGAGI. V shed 2 bases and J 5 bases; nucleotides not matched to a gene: 5. CDR3 length equals 16 residues. CDR3 residues: CASSYTLAGGRDTQYF. CDR3 DNA: TGTGCCAGCAGTTACACACTAGCGGGGGGCAGAGATACGCAGTATTTT.

This clone was observed a single time. The gene calls are TRBV27 and TRBJ2-5; 7 bases are a match to TRBD1. Looked up from germline, CDR1 is MNHEY and CDR2 is SMNVEV (reference sequence). The CDR3 totals 15 residues. J gave up 4 bases and V 6 bases, and 11 bases lay outside the gene matches. Here the CDR3 reads CASRTGRGLGETQYF. In DNA, the CDR3 is TGTGCCAGCAGGACCGGAAGGGGGCTTGGAGAGACCCAGTACTTC.

This clone was detected only a few times. The rearrangement links TRBV7-2 to TRBJ2-4; possibly TRBD1 for D (5 bases). This CDR3 spans 18 amino acids. With 5 bases removed from V and 0 bases from J, the gap between germline ends came to 20 bases. CDR1 SGHTA and CDR2 FQGNSA come from the germline V gene. The CDR3 spells CASSPGVTEKLAKNIQYF. CDR3 in DNA: TGTGCCAGCAGCCCGGGCGTGACAGAAAAGCTAGCCAAAAACATTCAGTACTTC.

V and J are TRBV28 and TRBJ2-1, with a weak D call TRBD1 (5 bases). From germline, CDR1 is MDHEN and CDR2 SYDVKM. V lost 7 bases, J lost 8 bases, and 12 bases lay in between. This CDR3 has 12 amino acids. CDR3 region: CASTQGWHEQFF. The CDR3 DNA is TGTGCCAGCACTCAGGGTTGGCATGAGCAGTTCTTC. Full variable domain (missing parts from reference TRBV28 and TRBJ2-1): DVKVTQSSRYLVKRTGEKVFLECVQDMDHENMFWYRQDPGLGLRLIYFSYDVKMKEKGDIPEGYSVSREKKERFSLILESASTNQTSMYLCASTQGWHEQFFGPGTRLTVL.

The chain has TRBV11-2 and TRBJ1-1, with D unclear. Germline V gene lookup returns CDR1 SGHAT and CDR2 FQNNGV. V was pared by 0 bases and J by 11 bases, with 7 bases between. The CDR3 is 11 amino acids. DNA of the CDR3: TGTGCCAGCAGCTTAGATCTCGGGGCTTTCTTT. Its translation is CASSLDLGAFF.

This chain's CDR3 is CASSPGQANTEAFF. The CDR3 bases are TGTGCCAGCTCACCGGGACAGGCGAACACTGAAGCTTTCTTT. The chain employs TRBV18 and TRBJ1-1; 8 bases are shared with TRBD1. CDR1 and CDR2 (germline): KGHSH, LQKENI. V lost 3 bases to trimming and J lost 1 base; unmatched junction nucleotides: 1. This CDR3 contains 14 residues.

This rearrangement joins TRBV7-9 to TRBJ1-6; D is uncertain. Germline lookup yields CDR1 SEHNR and CDR2 FQNEAQ (reference sequence). The CDR3 is 13 residues long. The V end lost 6 bases, the J end lost 7 bases, and 10 bases lay between the germline ends. The DNA for the CDR3 is TGTGCCAGCAGTCCACCGGTGAATTCACCCCTCCACTTT. It translates to CASSPPVNSPLHF.

CDR3 in amino acids: CASSGLGGLNSPLHF. The CDR3 nucleotides are TGTGCCAGCAGTGGCCTTGGGGGCCTTAATTCACCCCTCCACTTT. The gene calls are TRBV28 and TRBJ1-6; possibly TRBD1 for D (6 bases). In germline, CDR1 is MDHEN, CDR2 SYDVKM. The CDR3 consists of 15 residues. V was cut by 5 bases and J by 6 bases, with 14 bases left in between.